A selection of T cell receptor beta chains follows, all from one sample in a study of blood T cell repertoires in COVID-19. Data came from immunoSEQ multiplex PCR; TCRdb stores just in-frame clones and leaves some out. The table has over 120,000 clones, approximately 84% seen once; the top ten hold approximately 3.9%. The sample comprised peripheral blood. These receptors were collected from a woman aged 60-75 years with acute or convalescent COVID-19. The CDR3 runs from the conserved cysteine through the conserved F or W. Each record gives: D gene, J gene, V gene, CDR3 length, clone size, CDR3 protein, CDR3 DNA. The D gene is left open where the match is weak. The listing skips clone size in some rows; elsewhere it reads once, few, many or a size class.

d_gene: -
j_gene: TRBJ2-1
v_gene: TRBV28
len: 13
abundance: once
CDR3aa: CASSLALEDEQFF
CDR3nt: TGTGCCAGCAGTTTGGCGTTGGAGGATGAGCAGTTCTTC

d_gene: -
j_gene: TRBJ1-4
v_gene: TRBV10-3
len: 13
abundance: -
CDR3aa: CAISKGGNEKLFF
CDR3nt: TGTGCCATCAGTAAGGGGGGGAATGAAAAACTGTTTTTT

d_gene: TRBD1
j_gene: TRBJ1-4
v_gene: TRBV19
len: 17
abundance: -
CDR3aa: CASKLPGQGATNEKLFF
CDR3nt: TGTGCCAGTAAACTTCCGGGACAGGGTGCAACTAATGAAAAACTGTTTTTT

d_gene: -
j_gene: TRBJ1-2
v_gene: TRBV9
len: 14
abundance: -
CDR3aa: CASSVDETHYGYTF
CDR3nt: TGTGCCAGCAGCGTAGATGAGACTCACTATGGCTACACCTTC

d_gene: -
j_gene: TRBJ1-3
v_gene: TRBV9
len: 14
abundance: -
CDR3aa: CASSPREGGNTIYF
CDR3nt: TGTGCCAGCAGCCCCCGCGAGGGAGGAAACACCATATATTTT

d_gene: TRBD2
j_gene: TRBJ2-1
v_gene: TRBV14
len: 15
abundance: -
CDR3aa: CASSRLAGAYNEQFF
CDR3nt: TGTGCCAGCTCGAGACTAGCGGGTGCCTACAATGAGCAGTTCTTC

d_gene: -
j_gene: TRBJ1-1
v_gene: TRBV12-3/TRBV12-4
len: 11
abundance: once
CDR3aa: CASSDGTRAFF
CDR3nt: TGTGCCAGCAGCGATGGTACGAGGGCTTTCTTT

d_gene: -
j_gene: TRBJ1-4
v_gene: TRBV19
len: 12
abundance: -
CDR3aa: CASSIPFEKLFF
CDR3nt: TGTGCCAGTAGTATTCCGTTTGAAAAACTGTTTTTT

d_gene: TRBD1
j_gene: TRBJ2-5
v_gene: TRBV7-9
len: 16
abundance: -
CDR3aa: CASSRTGGAYGETQYF
CDR3nt: TGTGCCAGCAGCCGGACAGGGGGCGCGTACGGAGAGACCCAGTACTTC

d_gene: TRBD1
j_gene: TRBJ2-7
v_gene: TRBV7-7
len: 14
abundance: -
CDR3aa: CASSPGTGDYEQYF
CDR3nt: TGTGCCAGCAGCCCCGGGACAGGGGACTACGAGCAGTACTTC

d_gene: TRBD2
j_gene: TRBJ2-2
v_gene: TRBV27
len: 15
abundance: once
CDR3aa: CASRGTSGLTGELFF
CDR3nt: TGTGCCAGCAGGGGGACTAGCGGGCTCACCGGGGAGCTGTTTTTT

d_gene: TRBD2
j_gene: TRBJ2-3
v_gene: TRBV10-3
len: 15
abundance: -
CDR3aa: CASWSRRESTDTQYF
CDR3nt: TGTGCCTCATGGTCCCGGCGGGAGAGCACAGATACGCAGTATTTT

d_gene: -
j_gene: TRBJ1-6
v_gene: TRBV28
len: 14
abundance: few
CDR3aa: CASSLGTNNSPLHF
CDR3nt: TGTGCCAGCAGTTTGGGGACAAACAATTCACCCCTCCACTTT

d_gene: -
j_gene: TRBJ1-3
v_gene: TRBV5-5
len: 17
abundance: once
CDR3aa: CASSLLVRAVSGNTIYF
CDR3nt: TGTGCCAGCAGCTTGCTTGTCAGGGCAGTCTCTGGAAACACCATATATTTT

d_gene: TRBD2
j_gene: TRBJ2-1
v_gene: TRBV27
len: 16
abundance: -
CDR3aa: CASSFLSSGSFNEQFF
CDR3nt: TGTGCCAGCAGTTTCCTCTCTAGCGGGAGTTTCAATGAGCAGTTCTTC

d_gene: TRBD2
j_gene: TRBJ2-1
v_gene: TRBV20-1
len: 13
abundance: -
CDR3aa: CSASSVAGDEQFF
CDR3nt: TGCAGTGCTAGTTCGGTGGCGGGGGATGAGCAGTTCTTC

d_gene: -
j_gene: TRBJ1-2
v_gene: TRBV7-2
len: 12
abundance: -
CDR3aa: CASSRDSYGYTF
CDR3nt: TGTGCCAGCAGCCGTGACAGCTATGGCTACACCTTC

d_gene: -
j_gene: TRBJ1-4
v_gene: TRBV5-1
len: 15
abundance: -
CDR3aa: CASSLGRTVDEKLFF
CDR3nt: TGCGCCAGCAGCTTGGGAAGGACAGTTGATGAAAAACTGTTTTTT

d_gene: -
j_gene: TRBJ2-7
v_gene: TRBV28
len: 17
abundance: once
CDR3aa: CASSLSRGVAGSVEQYF
CDR3nt: TGTGCCAGCAGTTTATCCAGGGGGGTGGCGGGATCGGTCGAGCAGTACTTC

d_gene: -
j_gene: TRBJ2-2
v_gene: TRBV11-3
len: 17
abundance: -
CDR3aa: CASSTSWLPQNTGELFF
CDR3nt: TGTGCCAGCAGCACCAGTTGGCTCCCCCAAAACACCGGGGAGCTGTTTTTT

d_gene: -
j_gene: TRBJ1-2
v_gene: TRBV14
len: 13
abundance: -
CDR3aa: CASSQGPRYGYTF
CDR3nt: TGTGCCAGCAGCCAAGGACCTAGATATGGCTACACCTTC

d_gene: -
j_gene: TRBJ1-1
v_gene: TRBV28
len: 16
abundance: -
CDR3aa: CASSLAAGLTYTEAFF
CDR3nt: TGTGCCAGCAGTTTGGCGGCAGGACTCACGTACACTGAAGCTTTCTTT

d_gene: TRBD1
j_gene: TRBJ2-7
v_gene: TRBV7-9
len: 16
abundance: -
CDR3aa: CASSSNRGPWALEQYF
CDR3nt: TGTGCCAGCAGCTCAAACAGGGGGCCCTGGGCGCTTGAGCAGTACTTC

d_gene: -
j_gene: TRBJ2-3
v_gene: TRBV28
len: 15
abundance: -
CDR3aa: CASSLGLARMDTQYF
CDR3nt: TGTGCCAGCAGTTTAGGCCTAGCGAGGATGGATACGCAGTATTTT

d_gene: -
j_gene: TRBJ1-5
v_gene: TRBV7-9
len: 15
abundance: -
CDR3aa: CASSLEGLSNQPQHF
CDR3nt: TGTGCCAGCAGCTTGGAGGGCTTAAGCAATCAGCCCCAGCATTTT

d_gene: TRBD2
j_gene: TRBJ2-3
v_gene: TRBV7-3
len: 15
abundance: -
CDR3aa: CASSFSGDRTDTQYF
CDR3nt: TGTGCCAGCAGCTTCAGCGGGGACCGCACAGATACGCAGTATTTT

d_gene: TRBD2
j_gene: TRBJ2-3
v_gene: TRBV4-1
len: 13
abundance: -
CDR3aa: CASSQEGGVTQYF
CDR3nt: TGCGCCAGCAGCCAAGAGGGAGGGGTGACGCAGTATTTT

d_gene: -
j_gene: TRBJ2-7
v_gene: TRBV10-3
len: 12
abundance: -
CDR3aa: CATRPGGYEQYF
CDR3nt: TGTGCCACAAGACCCGGGGGCTACGAGCAGTACTTC

d_gene: -
j_gene: TRBJ2-7
v_gene: TRBV5-5
len: 12
abundance: -
CDR3aa: CASSQPLGGQYF
CDR3nt: TGTGCCAGCAGCCAGCCTTTGGGGGGGCAGTACTTC

d_gene: -
j_gene: TRBJ1-1
v_gene: TRBV5-6
len: 13
abundance: -
CDR3aa: CASSLYRATEAFF
CDR3nt: TGTGCCAGCAGCTTGTACAGGGCCACTGAAGCTTTCTTT

d_gene: -
j_gene: TRBJ2-7
v_gene: TRBV18
len: 13
abundance: -
CDR3aa: CASSQLLGGEQYF
CDR3nt: TGTGCCAGCTCACAACTTTTGGGGGGCGAGCAGTACTTC

d_gene: TRBD1
j_gene: TRBJ1-6
v_gene: TRBV3-1/TRBV3-2
len: 14
abundance: few
CDR3aa: CASSPGQENSPLHF
CDR3nt: TGTGCCAGCAGCCCGGGACAGGAGAATTCACCCCTCCACTTT

d_gene: -
j_gene: TRBJ2-7
v_gene: TRBV6-5
len: 16
abundance: -
CDR3aa: CASSYPLGGADYEQYF
CDR3nt: TGTGCCAGCAGTTACCCGCTGGGGGGTGCGGACTACGAGCAGTACTTC

d_gene: -
j_gene: TRBJ2-1
v_gene: TRBV28
len: 13
abundance: once
CDR3aa: CASRNNRAGEQFF
CDR3nt: TGTGCCAGCAGAAACAACAGGGCGGGTGAGCAGTTCTTC

d_gene: TRBD2
j_gene: TRBJ2-1
v_gene: TRBV18
len: 17
abundance: few
CDR3aa: CASSRTSGRASYNEQFF
CDR3nt: TGTGCCAGCTCACGGACTAGCGGGAGAGCTTCCTACAATGAGCAGTTCTTC

d_gene: TRBD2
j_gene: TRBJ2-3
v_gene: TRBV9
len: 14
abundance: -
CDR3aa: CASSSGTSLDTQYF
CDR3nt: TGTGCCAGCAGCTCCGGGACTAGCTTGGATACGCAGTATTTT

d_gene: TRBD1
j_gene: TRBJ1-1
v_gene: TRBV10-1
len: 11
abundance: -
CDR3aa: CASGGQGAAFF
CDR3nt: TGCGCCAGCGGGGGACAGGGGGCGGCTTTCTTT

d_gene: TRBD2
j_gene: TRBJ2-7
v_gene: TRBV5-5
len: 15
abundance: -
CDR3aa: CASSAFIAGPYEQYF
CDR3nt: TGTGCCAGCAGCGCCTTCATAGCGGGACCCTACGAGCAGTACTTC

d_gene: TRBD2
j_gene: TRBJ2-2
v_gene: TRBV6-6
len: 16
abundance: -
CDR3aa: CASSYLGSGRSGELFF
CDR3nt: TGTGCCAGCAGTTACTTGGGAAGCGGGAGGTCCGGGGAGCTGTTTTTT

d_gene: TRBD1
j_gene: TRBJ1-1
v_gene: TRBV10-3
len: 13
abundance: -
CDR3aa: CATTTGLNTEAFF
CDR3nt: TGTGCCACTACGACAGGGCTAAACACTGAAGCTTTCTTT

d_gene: TRBD1
j_gene: TRBJ1-6
v_gene: TRBV2
len: 14
abundance: few
CDR3aa: CASSESDRGLPLHF
CDR3nt: TGTGCCAGCAGTGAATCGGACAGGGGTCTTCCCCTCCACTTT

d_gene: -
j_gene: TRBJ1-3
v_gene: TRBV5-6
len: 15
abundance: few
CDR3aa: CASSLAPFSGNTIYF
CDR3nt: TGTGCCAGCAGCTTGGCCCCGTTCTCTGGAAACACCATATATTTT

d_gene: TRBD1
j_gene: TRBJ2-5
v_gene: TRBV23-1
len: 14
abundance: -
CDR3aa: CASSQYHRGETQYF
CDR3nt: TGCGCCAGCAGTCAATACCACAGGGGCGAGACCCAGTACTTC

d_gene: -
j_gene: TRBJ1-4
v_gene: TRBV25-1
len: 13
abundance: -
CDR3aa: CASSNAGGEKLFF
CDR3nt: TGTGCCAGCAGTAATGCGGGTGGGGAAAAACTGTTTTTT

d_gene: -
j_gene: TRBJ1-4
v_gene: TRBV12-2
len: 16
abundance: -
CDR3aa: CASRLTRLWNNEKLFF
CDR3nt: TGTGCAAGTCGCTTAACCCGACTGTGGAATAATGAAAAACTGTTTTTT

d_gene: TRBD1
j_gene: TRBJ2-7
v_gene: TRBV23-1
len: 15
abundance: -
CDR3aa: CASRIRDRGSYEQYF
CDR3nt: TGCGCCAGCCGAATCCGGGACAGGGGCTCCTACGAGCAGTACTTC

d_gene: -
j_gene: TRBJ1-3
v_gene: TRBV21-1
len: 15
abundance: -
CDR3aa: CASTRQKCSGNTIYF
CDR3nt: TGTGCCAGCACCAGACAGAAATGCTCTGGAAACACCATATATTTT

d_gene: TRBD1
j_gene: TRBJ1-5
v_gene: TRBV18
len: 16
abundance: few
CDR3aa: CASSPSGGRNNQPQHF
CDR3nt: TGTGCCAGCTCACCATCAGGGGGTAGGAACAATCAGCCCCAGCATTTT

d_gene: -
j_gene: TRBJ2-2
v_gene: TRBV9
len: 14
abundance: -
CDR3aa: CASSPAGRRGELFF
CDR3nt: TGTGCCAGCAGCCCCGCAGGGAGGCGCGGGGAGCTGTTTTTT

d_gene: -
j_gene: TRBJ1-1
v_gene: TRBV3-1/TRBV3-2
len: 14
abundance: -
CDR3aa: CASSPRTANTEAFF
CDR3nt: TGTGCCAGCAGCCCCCGGACAGCGAACACTGAAGCTTTCTTT

d_gene: TRBD1
j_gene: TRBJ2-7
v_gene: TRBV12-3/TRBV12-4
len: 13
abundance: -
CDR3aa: CASRGQGAYEQYF
CDR3nt: TGTGCCAGCAGGGGACAGGGGGCCTACGAGCAGTACTTC